Shown below are 3 T cell receptor beta chains from a single sample sequenced in a study of T cell clonality in common variable immunodeficiency. Sequencing used immunoSEQ multiplex PCR; TCRdb keeps in-frame clones, though not all of them. Recorded here are 40,000 or so clones, none singletons. The sample consisted of peripheral blood mononuclear cells. The receptor source for this set is a person aged 18 to 75 in good health.

A few counts support this clone. Read sequence stops 3 residues before the CDR3 end, and the germline J gene provides the missing end. The chain combines TRBV19 with TRBJ2-3; perhaps TRBD1 as D (5 bases). Germline loops: CDR1 LNHDA, CDR2 SQIVND (reference sequence). The CDR3 covers 15 residues. The V end was cut by 4 bases, the J end by 5 bases, with 16 bases between. The CDR3 loop is CASSSNRIPGDTQYF. The CDR3 bases that were read are TGTGCCAGTAGTAGCAACAGGATCCCTGGAGATACG.

As concerns this clone: From the germline J gene comes the end of the CDR3, since the read stops 3 residues before it. The chain links TRBV30 to TRBJ1-4; possible D gene TRBD1, 5 bases. This CDR3 is built from 15 residues. Per the germline V gene, CDR1 is GTSNPN and CDR2 is SVGIG (reference sequence). V was trimmed by 1 base and J by 5 bases, leaving 14 bases between them. CDR3 sequence reads: CAWSEGTEENEKLFF. The sequenced CDR3 bases are TGTGCCTGGAGTGAGGGGACTGAGGAGAATGAAAAA.

This clone was seen ten or more times. The observed sequence ends 3 residues before the CDR3 terminus, with the missing tail filled in from the germline J gene. This chain joins TRBV5-1 and TRBJ1-4, with D possibly matching TRBD1 (5 bases). CDR1 is SGHRS, CDR2 YFSETQ, per germline. This CDR3 is 14 amino acids long. V was trimmed by 4 bases and J by 2 bases, leaving 9 bases between them. CDR3 loop: CASSGGDTNEKLFF. The CDR3 bases that were read are TGCGCCAGCAGCGGGGGGGACACTAATGAAAAA.